The 20 T cell receptor beta chains below all came from one sample that was sequenced in a study of cytomegalovirus exposure and HLA in healthy donors. Primers: 60 Vbeta forward and 13 Jbeta reverse. The assay was immunoSEQ multiplex PCR, and TCRdb's table has in-frame clones only and misses some. The sample has about 140,000 clones, about four fifths seen once. Material for sequencing was PBMCs. These receptor sequences come from a man younger than 35 in good health and CMV-seropositive.

This clone has a single count. The chain combines TRBV6-1 with TRBJ1-1; TRBD1 matches at 10 bases. Trimming removed 5 bases from V and 4 bases from J; junction bases left unmatched: 4. Germline loops: CDR1 MNHNS, CDR2 SASEGT. The CDR3 runs 14 residues. The CDR3 DNA reads as TGTGCCAGCAGTCGGACAGGGGGAATCACTGAAGCTTTCTTT. It is translated as CASSRTGGITEAFF.

This clone has a handful of counts. The chain links TRBV4-1 to TRBJ1-1; D is undetermined. The germline V gene has CDR1 MGHRA and CDR2 YSYEKL. Trimming took off 3 bases at V and 6 bases at J, with 11 bases between the two ends. The CDR3 length is 13 residues. The CDR3 coding sequence is TGCGCCAGCAGCCACCTCGTGCTAGCTGAAGCTTTCTTT. This gives the protein CASSHLVLAEAFF.

This clone was detected only a few times. V usage is TRBV5-6 and J usage is TRBJ2-1; TRBD2 matches at 15 bases. With V trimmed by 5 bases and J by 5 bases, 14 bases remained unmatched. This CDR3 is 19 amino acids long. Germline V gene lookup returns CDR1 SGHDT and CDR2 YYEEEE. CDR3 sequence: CASSLGLAGGLSGNNEQFF. In DNA, the CDR3 is TGTGCCAGCAGTCTAGGACTAGCGGGAGGGCTAAGCGGTAACAATGAGCAGTTCTTC.

This clone came up a few times. The CDR3 spells CASSLAGTRRWGMGEQYF. CDR3 coding DNA: TGTGCCAGCAGCTTAGCTGGGACACGAAGGTGGGGAATGGGGGAGCAGTACTTC. The V gene is TRBV11-3, the J gene TRBJ2-7; a possible D gene is TRBD1 (6 bases). V shed 1 base and J shed 7 bases, with 26 bases lying between them. This CDR3 contains 18 residues. Germline CDR1 is SGHNT and CDR2 is YENEEA.

The chain joins TRBV6-6 to TRBJ2-2; 7 positions match TRBD2. From germline, CDR1 is MNHNY and CDR2 SVGAGI (reference sequence). The V segment lost 4 bases and the J segment 4 bases; nucleotides outside the gene matches: 9. The CDR3 runs to 16 residues. The CDR3 loop reads CASSFMASGGTGELFF. CDR3 sequence (DNA): TGTGCCAGCAGTTTTATGGCTAGCGGTGGCACCGGGGAGCTGTTTTTT.

This clone was seen a few times. The chain has TRBV5-4 and TRBJ1-2; 11 bases align to TRBD1. The CDR3 spans 16 residues. CDR1 SGHNT and CDR2 YYREEE come from the germline V gene (reference sequence). The V segment lost 0 bases and the J segment 5 bases; nucleotides outside the gene matches: 6. The DNA of the CDR3 is TGTGCCAGCAGCTTGGAAGGGACAGGGGGTCGGTATGGCTACACCTTC. The encoded protein is CASSLEGTGGRYGYTF.

V and J are TRBV6-5 and TRBJ1-4, with D perhaps matching TRBD1 (5 bases). The V gene lost 5 bases and the J gene lost 0 bases, with 10 bases spanning the gap. Germline V gives CDR1 MNHEY, CDR2 SVGAGI. CDR3 size: 15 residues. CDR3 protein: CASSHTGATNEKLFF. The DNA for the CDR3 is TGTGCCAGCAGTCACACGGGGGCAACTAATGAAAAACTGTTTTTT.

V usage is TRBV6-1 and J usage is TRBJ2-7; D uncertain. The CDR3 has 12 amino acids. Trimming removed 1 base at V and 6 bases at J, with 7 bases between. Germline values: CDR1 MNHNS, CDR2 SASEGT. Here the CDR3 DNA reads TGTGCCAGCAGTGAAGGGGCAGGCGAGCAGTACTTC. Its protein product is CASSEGAGEQYF.

This chain links TRBV7-9 with TRBJ2-1; D may be TRBD2 (6 bases). Germline-derived CDR1 and CDR2 are SEHNR and FQNEAQ (reference sequence). This CDR3 region has 15 residues. The V and J ends lost 5 bases and 4 bases respectively, with 15 bases between them. CDR3 coding DNA: TGTGCCAGCAGCCTCCGGGTCGGGAGATACAATGAGCAGTTCTTC. Translated, it gives CASSLRVGRYNEQFF.

The chain recombines TRBV13 with TRBJ2-1; no reliable D call. Germline V gene sequence: CDR1 PRHDT, CDR2 FYEKMQ (reference sequence). Trimming took off 3 bases at V and 6 bases at J, with 9 bases between the two ends. This CDR3 is 13 amino acids long. The CDR3 DNA sequence: TGTGCCAGCAGCTTCTCAGAAACCAATGAGCAGTTCTTC. Translated: CASSFSETNEQFF.

The gene calls are TRBV13 and TRBJ1-4, with D possibly matching TRBD1 (5 bases). The CDR3 runs to 17 residues. Germline CDR1 is PRHDT and CDR2 is FYEKMQ (reference sequence). Trimming took 9 bases from V and 0 from J, leaving 20 bases between them. The CDR3 DNA follows: TGTGCCAGTTTTTACCGGTTGACAGTTTCAACTAATGAAAAACTGTTTTTT. The encoded protein is CASFYRLTVSTNEKLFF.

In nucleotides, the CDR3 is TGTGCCAGCAGTCCCCTGGGTGGGGACTTAGGGCAGTACTTC. As protein: CASSPLGGDLGQYF. The rearrangement joins TRBV28 to TRBJ2-7; tentative D call: TRBD2 (6 bases). Germline V CDR1 and CDR2: MDHEN, SYDVKM. The CDR3 sequence is 14 residues long. Trimming shortened V by 5 bases and J by 9 bases, and 20 bases separated the two germline ends.

V gene TRBV5-1 combines with J gene TRBJ1-4, with 8 bases identical to TRBD1. This CDR3 region has 15 residues. Germline V gene lookup returns CDR1 SGHRS and CDR2 YFSETQ. J lost 6 bases, V lost 4 bases, and 8 bases had no gene match. This CDR3 reads CASSLGQGADEKLFF. DNA for the CDR3: TGCGCCAGCAGCCTTGGACAGGGCGCCGATGAAAAACTGTTTTTT.

The chain links TRBV19 to TRBJ2-7; no clear D gene. V was trimmed by 4 bases and J by 8 bases, leaving 21 bases between them. Per the germline V gene, CDR1 is LNHDA and CDR2 is SQIVND (reference sequence). The CDR3 sequence is 15 residues long. The CDR3 loop reads CASSSLGIGVEKQYF. The CDR3, as DNA: TGTGCCAGTAGTAGCCTCGGTATAGGTGTGGAGAAGCAGTACTTC.

This chain joins TRBV19 and TRBJ1-3, with D perhaps TRBD1 (5 bases). V was trimmed by 8 bases and J by 4 bases, leaving 12 bases between them. Germline assignment: CDR1 LNHDA and CDR2 SQIVND (reference sequence). This CDR3 comprises 13 residues. The CDR3 nucleotides are TGTGCCAGTGCAGGGTTTGAAGGAAACACCATATATTTT. This sequence encodes CASAGFEGNTIYF. Complete variable domain (other parts from reference TRBV19 and TRBJ1-3): DGGITQSPKYLFRKEGQNVTLSCEQNLNHDAMYWYRQDPGQGLRLIYYSQIVNDFQKGDIAEGYSVSREKKESFPLTVTSAQKNPTAFYLCASAGFEGNTIYFGEGSWLTVV.

The chain couples TRBV27 to TRBJ2-2; possibly TRBD1 for D (6 bases). The germline gives CDR1 MNHEY, CDR2 SMNVEV (reference sequence). The CDR3 is 16 residues long. With 5 bases removed from V and 7 bases from J, the gap between germline ends came to 20 bases. The CDR3 region has the DNA TGTGCCAGCAGTACTTGGACAGACGTCGGGGTCGGGGAGCTGTTTTTT. Translation: CASSTWTDVGVGELFF.

The V and J genes are TRBV28 and TRBJ1-1, with TRBD1 matching 10 bases. This CDR3 spans 16 amino acids. Unmatched junction bases numbered 10, after V lost 7 bases and J lost 2 bases. Germline V CDR1 and CDR2: MDHEN, SYDVKM. CDR3 nucleotide sequence: TGTGCCAGCACAAGACAGGGGGCGCCAGTAAACACTGAAGCTTTCTTT. The encoded protein is CASTRQGAPVNTEAFF.

The chain joins TRBV5-5 to TRBJ2-3, with 9 bases that match TRBD1. J was trimmed by 4 bases and V by 8 bases; bases with no gene match: 5. CDR3 size: 13 residues. Looked up from germline, CDR1 is SGHKS and CDR2 is YYEKEE (reference sequence). For the CDR3, the DNA is TGTGCCAGTTTACAGGGGGCAGCAGATACGCAGTATTTT. It is translated as CASLQGAADTQYF.

This clone was seen only a few times. V and J are TRBV5-1 and TRBJ2-3, with D perhaps matching TRBD2 (6 bases). CDR1 SGHRS and CDR2 YFSETQ come from the germline V gene. This CDR3 is built from 14 residues. V was trimmed by 2 bases and J by 0 bases, leaving 7 bases between them. Here the CDR3 reads CASSFGTSTDTQYF. The CDR3, as DNA: TGCGCCAGCAGCTTCGGGACTAGCACAGATACGCAGTATTTT.

The rearrangement joins TRBV7-2 to TRBJ2-5; perhaps TRBD1 as D (6 bases). V was pared by 0 bases and J by 1 base, with 12 bases between. The CDR3 spans 16 residues. Germline loops: CDR1 SGHTA, CDR2 FQGNSA. CDR3 nucleotides: TGTGCCAGCAGCTTAGCGCGGCAGGGGAGCCAAGAGACCCAGTACTTC. Amino acid sequence: CASSLARQGSQETQYF. Full variable domain (outside the CDR3, taken from reference TRBV7-2 and TRBJ2-5): GAGVSQSPSNKVTEKGKDVELRCDPISGHTALYWYRQSLGQGLEFLIYFQGNSAPDKSGLPSDRFSAERTGGSVSTLTIQRTQQEDSAVYLCASSLARQGSQETQYFGPGTRLLVL.